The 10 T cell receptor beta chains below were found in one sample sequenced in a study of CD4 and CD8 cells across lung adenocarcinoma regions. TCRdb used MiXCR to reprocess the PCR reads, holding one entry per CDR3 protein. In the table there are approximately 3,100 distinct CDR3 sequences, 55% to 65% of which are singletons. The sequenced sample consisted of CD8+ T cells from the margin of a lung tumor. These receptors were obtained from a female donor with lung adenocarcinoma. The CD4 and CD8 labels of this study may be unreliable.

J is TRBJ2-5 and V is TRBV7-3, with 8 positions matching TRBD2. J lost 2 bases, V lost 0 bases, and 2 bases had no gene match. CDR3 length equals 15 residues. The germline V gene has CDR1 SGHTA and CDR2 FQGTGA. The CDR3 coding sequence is TGTGCCAGCAGCTTAACTGGCGGGGGGCAAGAGACCCAGTACTTC. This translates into CASSLTGGGQETQYF.

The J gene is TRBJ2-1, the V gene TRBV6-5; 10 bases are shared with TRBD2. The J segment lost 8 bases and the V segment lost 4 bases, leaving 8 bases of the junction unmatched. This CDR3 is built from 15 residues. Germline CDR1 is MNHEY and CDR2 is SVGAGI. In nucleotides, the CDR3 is TGTGCCAGCAGTTCGCCTAGCGGGAGTCTCTATGAGCAGTTCTTC. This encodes CASSSPSGSLYEQFF.

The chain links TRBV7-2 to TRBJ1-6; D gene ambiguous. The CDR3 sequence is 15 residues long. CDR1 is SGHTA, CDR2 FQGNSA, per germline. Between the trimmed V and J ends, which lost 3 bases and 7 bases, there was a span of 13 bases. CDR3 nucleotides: TGTGCCAGCAGCTTCTTCAACGGACCAAATTCACCCCTCCACTTT. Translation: CASSFFNGPNSPLHF.

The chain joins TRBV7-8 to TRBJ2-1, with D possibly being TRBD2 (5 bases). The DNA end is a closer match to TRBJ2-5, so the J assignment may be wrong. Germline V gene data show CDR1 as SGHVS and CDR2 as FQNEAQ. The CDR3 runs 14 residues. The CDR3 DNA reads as TGTGCCAGCAGCCCGGGGAGCCAGGTGAAGACCCAGTACTTC. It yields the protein CASSPGSQVKTQYF.

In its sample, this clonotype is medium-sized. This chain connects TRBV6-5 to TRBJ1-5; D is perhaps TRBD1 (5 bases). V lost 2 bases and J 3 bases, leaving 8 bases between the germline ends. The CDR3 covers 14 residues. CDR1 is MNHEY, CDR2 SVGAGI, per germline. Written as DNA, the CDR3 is TGTGCCAGCAGTTACGGAGGGGTCAATCAGCCCCAGCATTTT. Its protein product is CASSYGGVNQPQHF.

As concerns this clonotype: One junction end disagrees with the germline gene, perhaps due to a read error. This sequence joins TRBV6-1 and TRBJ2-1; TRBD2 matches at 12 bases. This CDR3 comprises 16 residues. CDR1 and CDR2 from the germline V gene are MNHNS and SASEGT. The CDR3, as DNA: TGTGCCAGCCACCAGGTTCTAGCGGGAGGGGGCAATGCGCAGTTCTTT. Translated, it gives CASHQVLAGGGNAQFF.

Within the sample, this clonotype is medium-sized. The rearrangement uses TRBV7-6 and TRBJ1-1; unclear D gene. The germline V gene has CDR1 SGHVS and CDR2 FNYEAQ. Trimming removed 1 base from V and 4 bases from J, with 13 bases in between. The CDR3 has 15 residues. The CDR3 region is CASSLVDGVGTEAFF. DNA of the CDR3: TGTGCCAGCAGCTTAGTGGACGGGGTTGGCACTGAAGCTTTCTTT.

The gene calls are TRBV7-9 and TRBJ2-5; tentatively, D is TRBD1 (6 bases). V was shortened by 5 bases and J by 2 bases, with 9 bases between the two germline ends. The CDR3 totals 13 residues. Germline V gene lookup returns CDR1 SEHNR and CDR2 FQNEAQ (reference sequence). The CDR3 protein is CASSRQGQETQYF. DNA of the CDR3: TGTGCCAGCAGCCGTCAGGGGCAAGAGACCCAGTACTTC. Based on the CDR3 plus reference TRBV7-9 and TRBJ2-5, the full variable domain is DTGVSQNPRHKITKRGQNVTFRCDPISEHNRLYWYRQTLGQGPEFLTYFQNEAQLEKSRLLSDRFSAERPKGSFSTLEIQRTEQGDSAMYLCASSRQGQETQYFGPGTRLLVL.

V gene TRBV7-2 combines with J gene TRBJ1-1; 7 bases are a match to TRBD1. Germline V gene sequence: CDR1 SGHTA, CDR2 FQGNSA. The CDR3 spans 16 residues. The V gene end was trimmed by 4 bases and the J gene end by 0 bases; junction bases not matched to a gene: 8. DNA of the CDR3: TGTGCCAGCAGCTCCTACAGGGGAACCATGAACACTGAAGCTTTCTTT. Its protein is CASSSYRGTMNTEAFF.

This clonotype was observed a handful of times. The CDR3: CASSEGGVRNEQYF. Written as DNA, the CDR3 is TGCGCCAGCAGTGAGGGCGGGGTTCGGAACGAGCAGTACTTC. The chain combines TRBV10-1 with TRBJ2-1, with a tentative D call TRBD2 (6 bases). Gene TRBJ2-7 matches the end of the DNA better, so the J call may be wrong. Germline V gene data show CDR1 as WNHNN and CDR2 as SYGVQD (reference sequence). The CDR3 loop spans 14 amino acids.